Listed below are T cell receptor beta chains from one sample, sequenced in a study of CD8 T cells in Susac syndrome. TCRdb re-called the immunoSEQ multiplex PCR reads through MiXCR, storing one row per CDR3 protein. This table has some 77,000 distinct CDR3 sequences, 93% appearing once. What was sequenced was CD4+ T cells from PBMCs. These TCRs come from a human donor with Susac syndrome. The CDR3 runs from the conserved cysteine through the conserved F or W. The D gene is left open where the match is weak. Size values are once, few and many counts, or a class for expanded clones, and some rows have none.

>-|TRBJ2-7|-|TRBV6-5
TGTGCCAGCAGTTACGGGTATACCTACGAGCAGTACTTC
CASSYGYTYEQYF
>once|TRBJ1-6|-|TRBV5-1
TGCGCCAGCAGCGGGGGCAGGGACGGATCACCCCTCCACTTT
CASSGGRDGSPLHF
>-|TRBJ2-7|-|TRBV18
TGTGCCAGCTCCCTTGATAATCCCCAGGGTAATTTCTACGAGCAGTACTTC
CASSLDNPQGNFYEQYF
>-|TRBJ1-5|-|TRBV20-1
TGCAGTGCCGCTTCCCGGGCCAATCAGCCCCAGCATTTT
CSAASRANQPQHF
>-|TRBJ1-2|-|TRBV24-1
TGTGCCACCAGTGGAGGTGGGGGGAACCACTATGGCTACACCTTC
CATSGGGGNHYGYTF
>-|TRBJ2-1|-|TRBV20-1
TGCAGTGCCCAGGAGGGGGGGCCGGGCAATGAGCAGTTCTTC
CSAQEGGPGNEQFF
>-|TRBJ2-2|-|TRBV3-1
TGTGCCAGCAGCCAAGGGTTAGTCGCCGGGGAGCTGTTTTTT
CASSQGLVAGELFF
>-|TRBJ1-1|-|TRBV29-1
TGCAGCGGACAGGTTGAAGCTGAAGCTTTCTTT
CSGQVEAEAFF
>-|TRBJ2-1|-|TRBV18
TGTGCCAGCTCAGTCTGGGGGGATCTCAATGAGCAGTTCTTC
CASSVWGDLNEQFF
>few|TRBJ2-7|TRBD2|TRBV29-1
TGCAGCGCTACCGGGACTAGCACCTACGAGCAGTACTTC
CSATGTSTYEQYF
>-|TRBJ2-7|TRBD2|TRBV7-2
TGTGCCAGCACCAAAGTGGGGACTAGCGGGGGCTCCTACGAGCAGTACTTC
CASTKVGTSGGSYEQYF
>-|TRBJ2-5|-|TRBV2
TGTGCCCACGCCCGGGGGGCAGAGGAGACCCAGTACTTC
CAHARGAEETQYF
>-|TRBJ1-6|-|TRBV30
TGTGCCTGGAGTGTAGGCAGGGCAGAGGGACCCCTCCACTTT
CAWSVGRAEGPLHF
>-|TRBJ2-5|-|TRBV6-5
TGTGCCAGCAGTTTGGGGCGGAAGGAAGAGACCCAGTACTTC
CASSLGRKEETQYF
>few|TRBJ2-7|TRBD1|TRBV19
TGTGCCAGTAGTCTTGGGACAGACTACGAGCAGTACTTC
CASSLGTDYEQYF
>-|TRBJ2-1|TRBD2|TRBV20-1
TGCAGTGCTAGAGCCCGACTAGCGGGGGGGAGAAATGAGCAGTTCTTC
CSARARLAGGRNEQFF
>-|TRBJ2-7|TRBD1|TRBV6-2/TRBV6-3
TGTGCCAGCAGTTATGTTGGGGAAAGGGGGCCCTTCTCCTACGAGCAGTACTTC
CASSYVGERGPFSYEQYF
>-|TRBJ1-2|-|TRBV29-1
TGCAGCGTTGGATTAGGGGGTCGGGGAAGTCATAACTATGGCTACACCTTC
CSVGLGGRGSHNYGYTF
>-|TRBJ2-2|-|TRBV7-2
TGTGCCAGCAGCTTAGTCAGTCCTGGGGAGCTGTTTTTT
CASSLVSPGELFF
>-|TRBJ1-5|TRBD1|TRBV6-2/TRBV6-3
TGTGCCAGCAGTTACTCGATAGGACAGGGTAATCAGCCCCAGCATTTT
CASSYSIGQGNQPQHF